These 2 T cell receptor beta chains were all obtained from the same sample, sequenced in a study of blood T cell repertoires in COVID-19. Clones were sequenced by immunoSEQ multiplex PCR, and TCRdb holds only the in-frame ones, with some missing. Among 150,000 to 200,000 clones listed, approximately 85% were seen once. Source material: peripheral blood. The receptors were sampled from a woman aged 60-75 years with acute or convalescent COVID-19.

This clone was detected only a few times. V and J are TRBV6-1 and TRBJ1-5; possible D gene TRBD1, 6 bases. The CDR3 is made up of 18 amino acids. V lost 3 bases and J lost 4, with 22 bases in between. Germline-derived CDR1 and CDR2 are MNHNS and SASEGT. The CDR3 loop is CASSELRRGRPSNQPQHF. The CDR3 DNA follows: TGTGCCAGCAGTGAGTTGAGGCGGGGGCGGCCGTCGAATCAGCCCCAGCATTTT.

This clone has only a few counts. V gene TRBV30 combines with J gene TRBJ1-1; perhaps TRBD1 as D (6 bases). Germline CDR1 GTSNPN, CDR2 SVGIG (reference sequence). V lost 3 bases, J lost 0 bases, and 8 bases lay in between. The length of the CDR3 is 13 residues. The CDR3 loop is CAWRGGLNTEAFF. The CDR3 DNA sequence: TGTGCCTGGAGGGGGGGGCTGAACACTGAAGCTTTCTTT.